This T cell receptor beta chain originates from a study of blood T cells in healthy people across ages (dated by TCRdb to between 2014 and 2017). At the level of the whole study: In model experiments, template switching captured about one uniquely barcoded TCR beta cDNA molecule for every two T cells. To avoid experimental bias, donors of different ages were distributed randomly across sequencing lanes. Donors were grouped into four age groups: young (average approximately 16 years), middle-aged (over 35), aged (over 55) and long-lived (less than 85). Using deep sequencing normalized with unique cDNA molecular identifiers, the study measured how TCR beta repertoire diversity changes with age. Two additional independent replicas of 1 million unique cDNA reads from the same blood draw were analyzed for two donors (one aged 18 to 30 and one aged 80 or older).

The roughly 42 donors, aged about 6 to 100 years, were systemically healthy Caucasian individuals from Russia. Approximately 10 milliliters of peripheral blood were collected from each donor into EDTA-treated Vacutainer tubes. Ficoll-Paque density-gradient centrifugation was used to isolate PBMCs, with at least 6 million per sample. Trizol reagent was used to extract total RNA from PBMCs, with at least 6 micrograms per sample. For every donor, flow cytometry on a PBMC aliquot measured the percentage of naive CD45RAhigh/CD27high T cells. The method behind the library was 5' RACE. Sequencing was performed on an Illumina HiSeq 2500. A second PCR of about 7 to 12 cycles was run with a J-beta primer mix and a sample-barcoded 5' primer. A unique molecular identifier was introduced onto each TCR beta cDNA molecule by a template-switch 5' adaptor carrying 12 random nucleotides. Each sample yielded at least 3 million CDR3-containing paired-end reads. All of the RNA was converted into first-strand cDNA using the Mint cDNA synthesis kit, with a TRBC-specific oligonucleotide serving as the primer. All cDNA was treated with uracil-DNA glycosylase and then went through a first 18-cycle PCR with the universal primers M1SS and BC2_uni_R. On the authors' methods: For normalization, 1 million high-quality reads, each with a distinct molecular identifier, were randomly selected from each sample. Reads with shared molecular identifiers were discarded instead of being binned into consensus sequences. MiTCR, set to a Q25 quality threshold and the strictest error-elimination algorithm, was used for CDR3 identification, clonotype clustering and error correction. Lower-bound total TCR beta diversity was estimated with a nonparametric unseen species model using Euler transformation. TCRdb reanalyzed the raw reads on its own, using fastp at Q25 for trimming and MiXCR for clone calling, and kept in-frame beta chains. Duplicate CDR3 protein sequences are folded into a single record with the most common DNA and genes. These V and J calls rely on TCRdb rather than the paper's analysis. In this sample the table shows 450,000 to 700,000 distinct CDR3 sequences, roughly a quarter of which occur a single time. The ten biggest clones cover less than 20% of the sample.

With respect to this clonotype: Its antigen has not been determined. No qualities accompany the bases; no much larger clone lies one base away.

Including the terminal cysteine and phenylalanine, the CDR3 comprises 16 residues. Only the CDR3 portion is preserved as DNA: 48 bases, with reading frame beginning at the first base. From the germline V gene, CDR1 is MNHNS and CDR2 is SASEGT. From V the trimming removes 4 bases and from J it removes 0 bases, while the gene matches leave 6 bases of the junction unaccounted for. Broad study findings and their caveats: Observed TCR beta diversity per million T cells fell roughly linearly with age, and a significant reduction was already apparent by age around 40. Compared with the aged group, more naive CD4+ T cells, fewer expanded clones and increased TCR diversity were shown by the long-lived group, suggesting age selection. Total diversity estimates from one million sequenced T cells were considered lower bounds and underestimates. The CMV infection status of donors was not known, potentially confounding age-related changes in expanded clonotypes. A strong correlation was found between observed TCR beta diversity and the percentage of naive T cells measured by flow cytometry. Conclusive comparison of naive and antigen-experienced compartments was prevented by the profiling of bulk unsorted PBMCs.

Sequencing input: blood. The sequence derives from a woman in her 70s in good health. The rearrangement joined TRBV6-1 to TRBJ2-1, with TRBD1 matching 7 junction bases. The CDR3 region: CASSGQGPSSYNEQFF. The DNA reads TGTGCCAGCAGTGGACAGGGACCGAGCTCCTACAATGAGCAGTTCTTC.